These 9 T cell receptor beta chains share one sample of origin, sequenced in a study of cytomegalovirus exposure and HLA in healthy donors. Both 60 Vbeta primers and 13 Jbeta primers went into the PCR. Assay used: immunoSEQ multiplex PCR; TCRdb lists only in-frame clones, some missing. This table has some 150,000 clones, 60% to 85% appearing once. The source material was PBMCs. Receptors were obtained from a man aged 35 to 55 in good health and CMV-seropositive.

The chain is built from TRBV6-6 and TRBJ2-1; TRBD1 agrees at 8 bases. CDR1 is MNHNY and CDR2 is SVGAGI in the germline V gene (reference sequence). CDR3 size: 15 residues. V gave up 2 bases and J gave up 8 bases; unmatched junction bases: 8. In DNA, the CDR3 is TGTGCCAGCAGTTACGGCGGGACAGGAGGCTATGAGCAGTTCTTC. Translation: CASSYGGTGGYEQFF.

The chain has TRBV9 and TRBJ2-3, with D perhaps matching TRBD1 (6 bases). CDR1 is SGDLS, CDR2 YYNGEE, per germline. The CDR3 runs to 15 residues. V lost 0 bases and J 6 bases, leaving 14 bases between the germline ends. CDR3 DNA: TGTGCCAGCAGCGTAGAACAGGGCGGGTGGGATACGCAGTATTTT. This sequence encodes CASSVEQGGWDTQYF.

The V gene is TRBV5-4, the J gene TRBJ2-2; TRBD2 agrees at 11 bases. CDR1 and CDR2 (germline): SGHNT, YYREEE (reference sequence). With 4 bases clipped from V and 2 bases from J, the junction kept 7 bases outside the gene matches. The CDR3 has 17 amino acids. CDR3 loop: CASSRGLAETNTGELFF. CDR3 in DNA: TGTGCCAGCAGCAGGGGACTAGCGGAGACCAACACCGGGGAGCTGTTTTTT. Using reference TRBV5-4 and TRBJ2-2 for the parts outside the CDR3, the full variable domain is ETGVTQSPTHLIKTRGQQVTLRCSSQSGHNTVSWYQQALGQGPQFIFQYYREEENGRGNFPPRFSGLQFPNYSSELNVNALELDDSALYLCASSRGLAETNTGELFFGEGSRLTVL.

A few counts support this clone. This sequence joins TRBV7-9 and TRBJ2-7; TRBD1 agrees at 7 bases. The germline V gene encodes CDR1 SEHNR and CDR2 FQNEAQ (reference sequence). CDR3 size: 14 residues. V lost 5 bases to trimming and J lost 5 bases; unmatched junction nucleotides: 9. The CDR3 here is CASSQRQGQNEQYF. Written as DNA, the CDR3 is TGTGCCAGCAGCCAACGACAGGGTCAAAACGAGCAGTACTTC.

The rearrangement links TRBV5-1 to TRBJ2-5, with 9 bases matching TRBD1. V gave up 1 base and J gave up 11 bases; unmatched junction bases: 21. Germline CDR1 is SGHRS and CDR2 is YFSETQ. The CDR3 loop spans 18 amino acids. The CDR3 DNA is TGCGCCAGCAGCTTGCCCTACCCCCGTGGGACAGGGTATCGGGAGCAGTACTTC. Translating it yields CASSLPYPRGTGYREQYF. Full variable domain (outside the CDR3, taken from reference TRBV5-1 and TRBJ2-5): KAGVTQTPRYLIKTRGQQVTLSCSPISGHRSVSWYQQTPGQGLQFLFEYFSETQRNKGNFPGRFSGRQFSNSRSEMNVSTLELGDSALYLCASSLPYPRGTGYREQYFGPGTRLLVL.

The gene calls are TRBV29-1 and TRBJ2-7, with a tentative D call TRBD2 (6 bases). The CDR3 is made up of 11 amino acids. Trimming removed 5 bases from V and 6 bases from J, with 11 bases in between. CDR1 is SQVTM, CDR2 ANQGSEA, per germline. The CDR3 spells CSVRLGGEQYF. CDR3 bases: TGCAGCGTTCGGTTGGGGGGCGAGCAGTACTTC.

V gene TRBV5-6 combines with J gene TRBJ2-7; 11 positions match TRBD1. CDR3 length: 14 amino acids. Germline CDR1 reads SGHDT; CDR2 reads YYEEEE. V shed 3 bases and J 3 bases; nucleotides not matched to a gene: 2. CDR3 DNA: TGTGCCAGCAGCTGGGGACAGGGGGACTACGAGCAGTACTTC. This gives the protein CASSWGQGDYEQYF.

The rearrangement links TRBV7-9 to TRBJ1-1; TRBD1 is a possible D gene (6 bases). The germline CDR1 and CDR2 sequences are SEHNR and FQNEAQ (reference sequence). Trimming shortened V by 3 bases and J by 6 bases, and 8 bases separated the two germline ends. The CDR3 consists of 12 residues. Here the CDR3 DNA reads TGTGCCAGCAGCTTTCAGGGGTCTGAAGCTTTCTTT. Translating it yields CASSFQGSEAFF. The variable domain in full, with the rest retrieved from reference TRBV7-9 and TRBJ1-1, is DTGVSQNPRHKITKRGQNVTFRCDPISEHNRLYWYRQTLGQGPEFLTYFQNEAQLEKSRLLSDRFSAERPKGSFSTLEIQRTEQGDSAMYLCASSFQGSEAFFGQGTRLTVV.

The rearrangement links TRBV2 to TRBJ1-2; maybe TRBD1 (6 bases). This CDR3 is 12 amino acids long. From germline, CDR1 is SNHLY and CDR2 FYNNEI. V dropped 5 bases and J dropped 6 bases, with 10 bases sitting between them. The CDR3 nucleotides read TGTGCCAGCAGTCCGGACAGCAATGGCTACACCTTC. Its protein is CASSPDSNGYTF. Variable domain in full (rest from reference TRBV2 and TRBJ1-2): EPEVTQTPSHQVTQMGQEVILRCVPISNHLYFYWYRQILGQKVEFLVSFYNNEISEKSEIFDDQFSVERPDGSNFTLKIRSTKLEDSAMYFCASSPDSNGYTFGSGTRLTVV.